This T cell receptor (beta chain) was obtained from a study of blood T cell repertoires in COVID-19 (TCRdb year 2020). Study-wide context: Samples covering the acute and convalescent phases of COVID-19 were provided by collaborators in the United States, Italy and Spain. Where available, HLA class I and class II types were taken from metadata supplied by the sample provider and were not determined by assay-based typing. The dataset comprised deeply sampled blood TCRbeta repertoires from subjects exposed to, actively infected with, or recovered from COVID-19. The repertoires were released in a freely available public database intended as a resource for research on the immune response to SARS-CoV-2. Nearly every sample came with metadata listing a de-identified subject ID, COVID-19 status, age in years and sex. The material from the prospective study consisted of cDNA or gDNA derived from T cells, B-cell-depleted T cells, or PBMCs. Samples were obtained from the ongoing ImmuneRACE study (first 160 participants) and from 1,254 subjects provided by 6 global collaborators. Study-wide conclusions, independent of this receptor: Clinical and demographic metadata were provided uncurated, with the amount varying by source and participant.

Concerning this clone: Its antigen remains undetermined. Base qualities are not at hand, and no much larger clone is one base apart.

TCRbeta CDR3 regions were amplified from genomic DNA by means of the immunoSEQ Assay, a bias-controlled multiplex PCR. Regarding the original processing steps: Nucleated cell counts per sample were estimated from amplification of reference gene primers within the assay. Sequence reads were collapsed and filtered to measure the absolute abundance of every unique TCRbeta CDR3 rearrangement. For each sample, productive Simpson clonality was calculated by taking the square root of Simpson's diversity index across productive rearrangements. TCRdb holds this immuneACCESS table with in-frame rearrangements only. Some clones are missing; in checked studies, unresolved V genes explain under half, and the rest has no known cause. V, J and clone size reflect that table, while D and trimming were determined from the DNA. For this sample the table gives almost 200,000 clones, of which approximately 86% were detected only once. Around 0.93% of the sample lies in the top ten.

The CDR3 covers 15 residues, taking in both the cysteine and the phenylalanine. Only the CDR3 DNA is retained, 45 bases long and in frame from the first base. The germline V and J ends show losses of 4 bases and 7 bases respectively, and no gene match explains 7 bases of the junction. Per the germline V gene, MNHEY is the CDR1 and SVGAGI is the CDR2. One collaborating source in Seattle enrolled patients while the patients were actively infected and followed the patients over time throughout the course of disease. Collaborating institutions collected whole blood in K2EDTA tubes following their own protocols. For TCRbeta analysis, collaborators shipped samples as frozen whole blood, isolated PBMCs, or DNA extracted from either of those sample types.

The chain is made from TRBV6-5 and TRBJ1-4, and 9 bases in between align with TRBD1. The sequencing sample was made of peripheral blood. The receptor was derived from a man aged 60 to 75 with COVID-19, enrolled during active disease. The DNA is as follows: TGTGCCAGCAGTTCCGGACAGGGGCGAAGTGAAAAACTGTTTTTT. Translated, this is CASSSGQGRSEKLFF.